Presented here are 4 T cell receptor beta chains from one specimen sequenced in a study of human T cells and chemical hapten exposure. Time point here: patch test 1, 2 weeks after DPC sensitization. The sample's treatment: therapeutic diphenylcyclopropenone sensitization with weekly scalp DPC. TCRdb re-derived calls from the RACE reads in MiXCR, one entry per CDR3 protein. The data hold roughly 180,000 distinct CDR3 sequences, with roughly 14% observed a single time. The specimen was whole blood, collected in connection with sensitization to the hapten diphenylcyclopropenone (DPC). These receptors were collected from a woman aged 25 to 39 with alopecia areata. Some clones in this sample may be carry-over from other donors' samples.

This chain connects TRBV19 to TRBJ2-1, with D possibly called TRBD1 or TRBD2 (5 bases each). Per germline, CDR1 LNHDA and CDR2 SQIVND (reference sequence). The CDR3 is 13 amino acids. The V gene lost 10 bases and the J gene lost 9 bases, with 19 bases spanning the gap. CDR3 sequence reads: CATTDIGTLEQFF. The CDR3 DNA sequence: TGTGCCACCACCGATATTGGGACCCTTGAGCAGTTCTTC.

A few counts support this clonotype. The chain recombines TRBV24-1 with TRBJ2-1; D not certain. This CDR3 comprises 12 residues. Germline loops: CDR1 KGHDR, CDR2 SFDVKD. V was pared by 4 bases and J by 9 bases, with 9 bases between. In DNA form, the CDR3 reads TGTGCCACCAGTGACACTTACGGTGAGCAGTTCTTC. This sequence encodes CATSDTYGEQFF.

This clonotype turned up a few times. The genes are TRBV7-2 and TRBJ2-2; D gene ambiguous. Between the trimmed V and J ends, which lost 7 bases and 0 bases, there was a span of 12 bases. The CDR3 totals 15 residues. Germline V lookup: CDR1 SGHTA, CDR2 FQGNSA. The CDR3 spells CASTWRWPNTGELFF. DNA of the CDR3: TGTGCCAGCACCTGGCGTTGGCCGAACACCGGGGAGCTGTTTTTT.

CDR3 residues: CASSLADSHLYEQYF. The CDR3 DNA sequence: TGTGCCAGCAGCTTAGCGGACAGCCACCTCTACGAGCAGTACTTC. V gene TRBV7-2 combines with J gene TRBJ2-7, with TRBD1 as a possible D gene (6 bases). The V and J ends lost 0 bases and 3 bases respectively, with 12 bases between them. The germline gives CDR1 SGHTA, CDR2 FQGNSA. This CDR3 comprises 15 residues.